This TCR beta chain was identified during a study of blood T cell repertoires in COVID-19. Study-wide background: T cells, B-cell-depleted T cells, or PBMCs supplied cDNA or gDNA.

Per the authors' pipeline: Amplification of reference gene primers provided the estimated nucleated cell counts. Some clones are missing from TCRdb's copy, which holds only in-frame ones; the method was immunoSEQ multiplex PCR. V and J calls and clone size follow that table, whereas D and trimming were derived from the DNA. The sample yields just under 65,000 clones, roughly three quarters seen once. V was clipped by 1 base and J by 1 base; unmatched bases: 3. The germline V gene has CDR1 LNHDA and CDR2 SQIVND (reference sequence). The CDR3 totals 15 residues. The sequenced sample consisted of peripheral blood. J is TRBJ2-5 and V is TRBV19; 7 nucleotides match TRBD2. The receptor was derived from a man in his 60s with COVID-19, enrolled during active disease. CDR3 amino acids: CASSIGGEGQETQYF. CDR3 sequence (DNA): TGTGCCAGTAGTATAGGGGGGGAGGGCCAAGAGACCCAGTACTTC.